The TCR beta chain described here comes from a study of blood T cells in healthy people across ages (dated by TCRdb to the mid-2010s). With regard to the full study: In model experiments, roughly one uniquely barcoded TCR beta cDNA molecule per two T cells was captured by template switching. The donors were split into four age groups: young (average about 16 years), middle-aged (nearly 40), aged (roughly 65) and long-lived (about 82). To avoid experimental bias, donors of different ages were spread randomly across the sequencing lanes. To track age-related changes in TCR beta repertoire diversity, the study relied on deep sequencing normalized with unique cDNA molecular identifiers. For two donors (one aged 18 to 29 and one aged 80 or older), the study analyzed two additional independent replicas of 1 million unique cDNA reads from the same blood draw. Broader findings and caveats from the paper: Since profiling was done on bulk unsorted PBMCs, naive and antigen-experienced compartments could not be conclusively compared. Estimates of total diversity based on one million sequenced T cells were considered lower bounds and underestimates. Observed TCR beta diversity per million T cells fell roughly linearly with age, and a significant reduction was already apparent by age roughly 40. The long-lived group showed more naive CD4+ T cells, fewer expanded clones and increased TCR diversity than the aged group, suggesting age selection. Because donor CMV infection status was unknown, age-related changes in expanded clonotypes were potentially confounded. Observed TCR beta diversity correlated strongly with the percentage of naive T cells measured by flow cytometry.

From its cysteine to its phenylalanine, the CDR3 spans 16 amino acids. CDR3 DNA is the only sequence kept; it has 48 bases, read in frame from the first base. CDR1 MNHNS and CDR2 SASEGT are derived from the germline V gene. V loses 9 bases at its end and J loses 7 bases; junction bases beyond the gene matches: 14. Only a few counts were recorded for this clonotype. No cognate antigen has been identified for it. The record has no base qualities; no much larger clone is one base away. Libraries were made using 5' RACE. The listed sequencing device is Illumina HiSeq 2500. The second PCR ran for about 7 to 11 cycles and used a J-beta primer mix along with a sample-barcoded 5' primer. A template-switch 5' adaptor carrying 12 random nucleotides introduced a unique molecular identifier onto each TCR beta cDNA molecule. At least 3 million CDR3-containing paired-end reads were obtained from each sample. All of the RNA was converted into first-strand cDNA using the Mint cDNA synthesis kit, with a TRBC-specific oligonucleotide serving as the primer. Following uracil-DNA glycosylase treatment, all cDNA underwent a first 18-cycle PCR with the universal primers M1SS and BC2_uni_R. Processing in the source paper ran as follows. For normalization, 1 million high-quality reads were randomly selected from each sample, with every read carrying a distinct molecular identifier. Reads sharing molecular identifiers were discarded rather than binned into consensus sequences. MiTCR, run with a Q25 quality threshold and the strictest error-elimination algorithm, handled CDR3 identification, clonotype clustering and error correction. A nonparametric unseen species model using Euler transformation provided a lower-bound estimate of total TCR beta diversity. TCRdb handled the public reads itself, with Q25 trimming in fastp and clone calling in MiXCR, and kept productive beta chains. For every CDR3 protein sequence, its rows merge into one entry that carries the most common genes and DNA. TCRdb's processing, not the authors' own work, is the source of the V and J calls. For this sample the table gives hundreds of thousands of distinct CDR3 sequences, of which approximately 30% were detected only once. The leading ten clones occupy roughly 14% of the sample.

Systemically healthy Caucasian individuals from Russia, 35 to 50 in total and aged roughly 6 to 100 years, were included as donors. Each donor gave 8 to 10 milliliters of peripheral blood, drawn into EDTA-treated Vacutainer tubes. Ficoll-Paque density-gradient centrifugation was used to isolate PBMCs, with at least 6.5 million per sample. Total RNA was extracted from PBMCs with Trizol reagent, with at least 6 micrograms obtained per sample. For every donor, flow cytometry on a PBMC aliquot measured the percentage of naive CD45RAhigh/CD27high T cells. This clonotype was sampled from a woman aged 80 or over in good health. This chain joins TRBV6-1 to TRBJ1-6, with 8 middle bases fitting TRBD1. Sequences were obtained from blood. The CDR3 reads CASSALRTGLNSPLHF. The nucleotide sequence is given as TGTGCCAGTAGCGCACTTAGGACAGGGTTGAATTCACCCCTCCACTTT.